The T cell receptor beta chain described here comes from a study of cytotoxic CD8 clonotypes in ibrutinib-treated CLL. Clones were read by immunoSEQ multiplex PCR, and TCRdb kept only the in-frame ones, dropping some. Of about 140,000 clones listed, 70% to 80% were seen once; the top ten hold less than 30%. The study's findings and limits: At ibrutinib response, clonality increased, and at progression it declined back toward baseline.

CDR1 is SEHNR and CDR2 is FQNEAQ in the germline V gene (reference sequence). The CDR3 totals 12 residues. The V segment lost 5 bases and the J segment 10 bases; nucleotides outside the gene matches: 6. About this clone itself: Its antigen is unidentified.

This rearrangement joins TRBV7-9 to TRBJ1-1; 8 positions match TRBD1. The receptor was isolated from a human donor with chronic lymphocytic leukemia. The starting material was PBMCs, obtained after 12 months of ibrutinib treatment. For the CDR3, the DNA is TGTGCCAGCAGCGGACAGGGAGGTAGAGCTTTCTTT. It encodes CASSGQGGRAFF. Full variable domain (missing parts from reference TRBV7-9 and TRBJ1-1): DTGVSQNPRHKITKRGQNVTFRCDPISEHNRLYWYRQTLGQGPEFLTYFQNEAQLEKSRLLSDRFSAERPKGSFSTLEIQRTEQGDSAMYLCASSGQGGRAFFGQGTRLTVV.